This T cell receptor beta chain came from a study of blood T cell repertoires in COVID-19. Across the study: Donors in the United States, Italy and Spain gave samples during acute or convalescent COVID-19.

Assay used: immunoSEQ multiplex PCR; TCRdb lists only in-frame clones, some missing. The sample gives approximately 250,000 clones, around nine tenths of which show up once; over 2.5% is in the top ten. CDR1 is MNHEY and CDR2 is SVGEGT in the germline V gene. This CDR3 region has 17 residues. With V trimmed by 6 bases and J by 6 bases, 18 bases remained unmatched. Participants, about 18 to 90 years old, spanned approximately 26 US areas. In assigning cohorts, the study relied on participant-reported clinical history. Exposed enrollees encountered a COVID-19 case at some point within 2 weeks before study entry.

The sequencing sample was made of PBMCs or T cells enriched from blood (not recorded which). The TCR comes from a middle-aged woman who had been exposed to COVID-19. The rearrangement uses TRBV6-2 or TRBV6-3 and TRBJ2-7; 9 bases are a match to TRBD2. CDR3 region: CASSAPLGTSYGSEQYF. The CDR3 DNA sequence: TGTGCCAGCAGCGCACCGCTGGGGACTAGCTATGGGAGCGAGCAGTACTTC.